Shown below are 30 T cell receptor beta chains from a single sample sequenced in a study of CD8 T cells in Susac syndrome. Reverse transcription of roughly 0.45 to 1 ug RNA used random hexamers. One entry per CDR3 protein, called by TCRdb with MiXCR from the immunoSEQ multiplex PCR reads. The sample comprises 150,000 to 250,000 distinct CDR3 sequences, around 96% of which are singletons, and 0.093% rests with the top ten. The specimen was CD4+ T cells from PBMCs. These receptors were taken from a human donor with multiple sclerosis.

The chain carries TRBV6-1 and TRBJ1-1; no clear D gene. V lost 4 bases and J lost 2, with 14 bases in between. The length of the CDR3 is 15 residues. Per the germline V gene, CDR1 is MNHNS and CDR2 is SASEGT. The CDR3 protein is CASSVVFMGNTEAFF. The CDR3 DNA sequence: TGTGCCAGCAGTGTAGTTTTTATGGGAAACACTGAAGCTTTCTTT.

The chain links TRBV11-3 to TRBJ2-1, with 8 bases aligning to TRBD2. Trimming removed 6 bases from V and 6 bases from J; junction bases left unmatched: 4. This CDR3 contains 13 residues. CDR1 is SGHNT and CDR2 is YENEEA in the germline V gene. CDR3 amino acids: CASRLAGSNEQFF. The CDR3 DNA reads TGTGCCAGCAGGCTAGCGGGTTCCAATGAGCAGTTCTTC.

The genes are TRBV3-1 and TRBJ1-1, with D possibly matching TRBD1 (5 bases). V shed 1 base and J shed 8 bases, with 8 bases lying between them. This CDR3 spans 12 amino acids. Germline assignment: CDR1 LGHDT and CDR2 YNNKEL (reference sequence). The CDR3 here is CASSQGGVEAFF. In nucleotides, the CDR3 is TGTGCCAGCAGCCAAGGGGGGGTAGAAGCTTTCTTT.

The CDR3 DNA reads as TGCAGTGCTAGAGATTTCCGGGAGGGCCTTGCCGGGGAGCTGTTTTTT. This gives the protein CSARDFREGLAGELFF. J is TRBJ2-2 and V is TRBV20-1; 8 bases line up with TRBD2. Trimming at V came to 0 bases and at J to 6 bases, leaving 9 bases not matched to a gene. The length of the CDR3 is 16 residues. The germline gives CDR1 DFQATT, CDR2 SNEGSKA (reference sequence).

The V gene is TRBV20-1, the J gene TRBJ2-1, with 8 bases identical to TRBD1. The ends lost 1 base at V and 4 bases at J; junction bases unmatched: 9. Germline V lookup: CDR1 DFQATT, CDR2 SNEGSKA (reference sequence). CDR3 length equals 16 residues. CDR3: CSARAAGQGLYNEQFF. DNA for the CDR3: TGCAGTGCTAGAGCTGCTGGACAGGGCCTATACAATGAGCAGTTCTTC.

The chain is built from TRBV5-1 and TRBJ1-2, with D possibly matching TRBD1 (5 bases). Trimming took off 2 bases at V and 0 bases at J, with 11 bases between the two ends. The CDR3 is 15 residues long. Germline V gene lookup returns CDR1 SGHRS and CDR2 YFSETQ. CDR3 sequence: CASSFQGGPNYGYTF. CDR3 in DNA: TGCGCCAGCAGCTTCCAGGGAGGGCCTAACTATGGCTACACCTTC.

CDR3 loop: CASSRLPSVIGEQYF. The DNA for the CDR3 is TGTGCCAGCAGTCGCCTCCCGTCCGTGATTGGCGAGCAGTACTTC. The chain recombines TRBV6-5 with TRBJ2-7; D ambiguous. V gave up 5 bases and J gave up 6 bases, with 20 bases separating them. The CDR3 sequence is 15 residues long. Germline V gives CDR1 MNHEY, CDR2 SVGAGI.

This clonotype was seen just once. The V call is TRBV5-4, the J call TRBJ2-1; 16 bases are a match to TRBD2. Germline V gene lookup returns CDR1 SGHNT and CDR2 YYREEE (reference sequence). Losses at the gene ends were 3 bases for V and 9 bases for J; bases not matched to a gene: 3. The CDR3 has 15 amino acids. The DNA of the CDR3 is TGTGCCAGCAGCTGGGGACTAGCGGGAGGGCCTGAGCAGTTCTTC. This sequence encodes CASSWGLAGGPEQFF.

Only one count was recorded for this clonotype. The genes are TRBV7-9 and TRBJ1-6, with TRBD1 matching 9 bases. V was clipped by 4 bases and J by 7 bases; unmatched bases: 2. Germline-derived CDR1 and CDR2 are SEHNR and FQNEAQ (reference sequence). The CDR3 length is 14 residues. CDR3 amino acids: CASSSGQGNSPLHF. The CDR3 nucleotides read TGTGCCAGCAGCTCTGGACAGGGGAATTCACCCCTCCACTTT.

The DNA of the CDR3 is TGTGCCAGCAGCTTAAAGGCCGGGGAGCTGTTTTTT. Translating gives CASSLKAGELFF. The chain has TRBV7-3 and TRBJ2-2; no clear D. Per the germline V gene, CDR1 is SGHTA and CDR2 is FQGTGA. This CDR3 spans 12 amino acids. The V and J ends lost 1 base and 6 bases respectively, with 3 bases between them.

This clonotype was seen only once. This chain connects TRBV29-1 to TRBJ2-1; no reliable D call. CDR3 length: 13 amino acids. Trimming removed 6 bases at V and 12 bases at J, with 21 bases between. In germline, CDR1 is SQVTM, CDR2 ANQGSEA. The CDR3 nucleotides are TGCAGCGTCCACCTACATACACGGCGAACGCAGTTCTTC. The encoded protein is CSVHLHTRRTQFF.

V usage is TRBV9 and J usage is TRBJ1-2; TRBD1 matches at 7 bases. The V and J ends lost 4 bases and 13 bases, in that order; junction bases with no gene match: 13. The CDR3 extends over 13 amino acids. Germline V gives CDR1 SGDLS, CDR2 YYNGEE. Here the CDR3 reads CASSPRGDRAATF. CDR3 sequence (DNA): TGTGCCAGCAGCCCACGGGGGGACAGAGCCGCCACCTTC.

The chain combines TRBV5-1 with TRBJ1-4; D perhaps matches TRBD1 (5 bases). The CDR3 extends over 13 amino acids. V lost 7 bases and J lost 8, with 15 bases in between. CDR1 and CDR2 (germline): SGHRS, YFSETQ. The DNA for the CDR3 is TGCGCCAGCGCACCGCAGACAGAAGAAAAACTGTTTTTT. Translating gives CASAPQTEEKLFF.

The chain has TRBV19 and TRBJ2-6; D possibly corresponds to TRBD1 (5 bases). V was shortened by 3 bases and J by 8 bases, with 11 bases between the two germline ends. The germline V gene encodes CDR1 LNHDA and CDR2 SQIVND (reference sequence). The CDR3 is 14 residues long. The CDR3 bases are TGTGCCAGTAGTATCCAGGGCCTAACCAACGTCCTGACTTTC. It specifies CASSIQGLTNVLTF.

V and J are TRBV12-5 and TRBJ2-5, with TRBD1 as a possible D gene (5 bases). The CDR3 has 13 amino acids. Deletions cut 2 bases from V and 3 bases from J, with 7 bases between. From germline, CDR1 is LGHNT and CDR2 FRNRAP. The CDR3 loop is CASGLFREETQYF. CDR3 DNA sequence: TGTGCTAGTGGTTTGTTCAGGGAAGAGACCCAGTACTTC.

This clonotype appeared a single time. The V call is TRBV5-1, the J call TRBJ2-3, with TRBD1 as a possible D gene (6 bases). Germline V gene sequence: CDR1 SGHRS, CDR2 YFSETQ. This CDR3 comprises 15 residues. Trimming stripped 3 bases from V and 2 bases from J, with 13 bases between. The CDR3 region is CASSSPDSYTDTQYF. The CDR3 bases are TGCGCCAGCAGCTCCCCGGACAGCTACACAGATACGCAGTATTTT.

This chain uses TRBV20-1 with TRBJ1-2; 9 bases match TRBD1. The CDR3 loop spans 13 amino acids. V dropped 5 bases and J dropped 8; count of bases not matched to a gene: 9. Germline CDR1 DFQATT, CDR2 SNEGSKA (reference sequence). CDR3 residues: CSADRTGVNGYTF. The CDR3 DNA is TGCAGTGCTGACCGGACAGGGGTTAACGGCTACACCTTC.

The chain is built from TRBV20-1 and TRBJ2-7; D possibly corresponds to TRBD2 (5 bases). The CDR3 runs to 13 residues. Germline-derived CDR1 and CDR2 are DFQATT and SNEGSKA (reference sequence). With 3 bases removed from V and 3 bases from J, the gap between germline ends came to 12 bases. The chain's CDR3 is CSASYIRDYEQYF. DNA for the CDR3: TGCAGTGCTAGTTATATCCGGGACTACGAGCAGTACTTC.

This sequence joins TRBV24-1 and TRBJ2-5; 7 positions match TRBD2. The V and J ends lost 4 bases and 4 bases, in that order; junction bases with no gene match: 8. Per the germline V gene, CDR1 is KGHDR and CDR2 is SFDVKD. This CDR3 has 15 amino acids. CDR3 DNA sequence: TGTGCCACCAGTGACCCCCGGACTAGAGGAGAGACCCAGTACTTC. Its protein product is CATSDPRTRGETQYF.

The chain couples TRBV5-4 to TRBJ2-5; 7 bases align to TRBD1. Trimming took 4 bases from V and 4 from J; bases not matched to a gene: 10. Germline assignment: CDR1 SGHNT and CDR2 YYREEE (reference sequence). The CDR3 sequence is 15 residues long. CDR3 residues: CASSAPTGTIETQYF. The CDR3 coding sequence is TGTGCCAGCAGCGCACCGACAGGGACGATAGAGACCCAGTACTTC.

The rearrangement links TRBV15 to TRBJ2-3; 9 bases line up with TRBD1. The CDR3 is made up of 15 amino acids. CDR1 is LNHNV and CDR2 is YYDKDF in the germline V gene (reference sequence). V lost 2 bases, J lost 5 bases, and 5 bases stayed unmatched. CDR3 residues: CATSRPNRGRDTQYF. In nucleotides, the CDR3 is TGTGCCACCAGCAGACCCAACAGGGGGCGAGATACGCAGTATTTT.

The V and J genes are TRBV7-2 and TRBJ2-4, with D perhaps matching TRBD1 or TRBD2 (6 bases each). Germline V gives CDR1 SGHTA, CDR2 FQGNSA. V was clipped by 5 bases and J by 14 bases, with 22 bases between them. This CDR3 region has 14 residues. The CDR3, as DNA: TGTGCCAGCAGCCCATTTACTCGGGGGCGCGATAAGTACTTC. Its protein product is CASSPFTRGRDKYF.

The genes are TRBV20-1 and TRBJ2-3; 16 bases align to TRBD2. Per the germline V gene, CDR1 is DFQATT and CDR2 is SNEGSKA (reference sequence). V was pared by 6 bases and J by 5 bases, with 5 bases of the junction left unmatched. The CDR3 length is 15 residues. DNA for the CDR3: TGCAGTGCCACCGGGACTAGCGGGGGGGAAGATACGCAGTATTTT. It codes for CSATGTSGGEDTQYF.

This chain uses TRBV29-1 with TRBJ1-2, with D perhaps TRBD1 (5 bases). Germline V lookup: CDR1 SQVTM, CDR2 ANQGSEA. CDR3 size: 12 residues. V lost 6 bases and J lost 0, with 8 bases in between. The DNA of the CDR3 is TGCAGCGTGTCGACAGCTAACTATGGCTACACCTTC. Translating it yields CSVSTANYGYTF.

With respect to this clonotype: Mismatch with germline at one junction end may stem from a read error. This CDR3 reads CASSLGVRETQYF. Written as DNA, the CDR3 is TGTGCTAGCAGCTTGGGGGTGCGGGAGACCCAGTACTTC. The chain couples TRBV7-7 to TRBJ2-5; D tentatively reads TRBD1 or TRBD2 (5 bases each). The CDR3 totals 13 residues. The germline V gene encodes CDR1 SSHAT and CDR2 FNYEAQ (reference sequence).

V gene TRBV30 combines with J gene TRBJ1-3, with no clear D. This CDR3 comprises 11 residues. Germline CDR1 GTSNPN, CDR2 SVGIG (reference sequence). V gave up 1 base and J gave up 4 bases, with 2 bases separating them. CDR3 DNA: TGTGCCTGGAGTGAGGGAAACACCATATATTTT. Translation: CAWSEGNTIYF. The full variable domain, rest sourced from reference TRBV30 and TRBJ1-3, is SQTIHQWPATLVQPVGSPLSLECTVEGTSNPNLYWYRQAAGRGLQLLFYSVGIGQISSEVPQNLSASRPQDRQFILSSKKLLLSDSGFYLCAWSEGNTIYFGEGSWLTVV.

The V call is TRBV12-3 or TRBV12-4, the J call TRBJ1-1; D gene uncertain. The CDR3 is 13 amino acids. Trimming took 5 bases from V and 5 from J, leaving 12 bases between them. In DNA form, the CDR3 reads TGTGCCAGCAGTGTGAGGGATAAGACTGAAGCTTTCTTT. Its protein is CASSVRDKTEAFF.

This clonotype was counted between two and nine times. The V and J genes are TRBV30 and TRBJ1-5; 7 bases map to TRBD1. Germline CDR1 GTSNPN, CDR2 SVGIG (reference sequence). Unmatched junction bases numbered 4, after V lost 2 bases and J lost 3 bases. CDR3 size: 14 residues. CDR3 nucleotides: TGTGCCTGGAGTAGGGACAGCTACAATCAGCCCCAGCATTTT. Amino acid sequence: CAWSRDSYNQPQHF.

V gene TRBV7-2 combines with J gene TRBJ2-1; D is perhaps TRBD2 (6 bases). Germline V gene lookup returns CDR1 SGHTA and CDR2 FQGNSA. The CDR3 contains 14 residues. The V end was cut by 9 bases, the J end by 9 bases, with 21 bases between. Written as DNA, the CDR3 is TGTGCCAGTTCTCCGGGACTTCGTTCGCCTGAGCAGTTCTTC. Its protein product is CASSPGLRSPEQFF.

The chain has TRBV12-3 or TRBV12-4 and TRBJ2-3, with 10 bases that match TRBD2. The CDR3 consists of 15 residues. The J segment lost 5 bases and the V segment lost 5 bases, leaving 7 bases of the junction unmatched. CDR3 residues: CASSELAGVKDTQYF. The CDR3 DNA follows: TGTGCCAGCAGTGAGCTAGCGGGAGTGAAAGATACGCAGTATTTT.